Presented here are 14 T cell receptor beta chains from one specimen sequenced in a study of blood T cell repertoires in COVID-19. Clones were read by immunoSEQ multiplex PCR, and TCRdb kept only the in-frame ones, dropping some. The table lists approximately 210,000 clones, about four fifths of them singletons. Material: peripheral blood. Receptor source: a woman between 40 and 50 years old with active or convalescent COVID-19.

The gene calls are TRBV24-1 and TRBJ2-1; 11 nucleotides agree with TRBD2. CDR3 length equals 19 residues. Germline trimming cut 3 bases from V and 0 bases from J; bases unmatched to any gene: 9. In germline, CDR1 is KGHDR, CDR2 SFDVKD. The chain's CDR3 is CATSDPGLAERSSYNEQFF. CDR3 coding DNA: TGTGCCACCAGTGATCCGGGACTAGCGGAAAGGAGCTCCTACAATGAGCAGTTCTTC.

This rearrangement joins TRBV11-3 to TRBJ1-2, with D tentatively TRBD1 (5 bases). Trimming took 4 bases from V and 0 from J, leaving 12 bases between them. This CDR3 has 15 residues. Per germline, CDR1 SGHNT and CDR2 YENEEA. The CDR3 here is CASSSRTTSNYGYTF. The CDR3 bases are TGTGCCAGCAGCTCTAGGACAACCTCTAACTATGGCTACACCTTC.

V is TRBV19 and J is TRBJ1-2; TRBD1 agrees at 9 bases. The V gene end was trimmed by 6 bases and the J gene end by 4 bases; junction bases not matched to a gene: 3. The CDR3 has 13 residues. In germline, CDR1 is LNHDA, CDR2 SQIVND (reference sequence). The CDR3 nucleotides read TGTGCCAGTAGAGACAGGGGGTCCTATGGCTACACCTTC. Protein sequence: CASRDRGSYGYTF.

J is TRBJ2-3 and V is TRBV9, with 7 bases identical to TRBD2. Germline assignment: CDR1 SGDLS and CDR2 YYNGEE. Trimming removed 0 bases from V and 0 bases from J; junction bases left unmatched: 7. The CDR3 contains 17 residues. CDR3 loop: CASSVGDTSASTDTQYF. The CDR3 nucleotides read TGTGCCAGCAGCGTAGGAGACACTAGCGCGAGCACAGATACGCAGTATTTT.

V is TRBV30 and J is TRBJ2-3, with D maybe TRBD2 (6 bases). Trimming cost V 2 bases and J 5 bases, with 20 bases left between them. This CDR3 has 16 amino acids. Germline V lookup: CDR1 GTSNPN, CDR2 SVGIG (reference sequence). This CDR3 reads CAWSSVRGGDLDTQYF. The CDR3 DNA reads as TGTGCCTGGAGTTCCGTACGTGGCGGGGATCTAGATACGCAGTATTTT.

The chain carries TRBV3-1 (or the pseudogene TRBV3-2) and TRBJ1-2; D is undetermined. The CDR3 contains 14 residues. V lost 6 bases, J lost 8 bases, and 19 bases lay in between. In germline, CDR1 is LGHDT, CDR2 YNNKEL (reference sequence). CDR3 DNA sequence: TGTGCCAGCAGGCCTCAGACGGGGTCTTGGGGCTACACCTTC. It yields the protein CASRPQTGSWGYTF.

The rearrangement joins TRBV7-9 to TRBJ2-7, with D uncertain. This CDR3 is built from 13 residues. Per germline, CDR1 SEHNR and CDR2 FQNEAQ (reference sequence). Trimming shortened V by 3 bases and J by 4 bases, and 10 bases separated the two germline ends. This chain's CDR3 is CASSFGGAYEQYF. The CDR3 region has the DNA TGTGCCAGCAGCTTCGGCGGAGCTTACGAGCAGTACTTC.

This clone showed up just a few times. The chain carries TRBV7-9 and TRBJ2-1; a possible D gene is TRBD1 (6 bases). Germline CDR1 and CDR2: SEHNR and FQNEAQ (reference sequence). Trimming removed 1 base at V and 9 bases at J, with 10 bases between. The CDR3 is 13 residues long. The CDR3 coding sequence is TGTGCCAGCAGCTTAGGCAGGGGCTCTGAGCAGTTCTTC. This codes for CASSLGRGSEQFF.

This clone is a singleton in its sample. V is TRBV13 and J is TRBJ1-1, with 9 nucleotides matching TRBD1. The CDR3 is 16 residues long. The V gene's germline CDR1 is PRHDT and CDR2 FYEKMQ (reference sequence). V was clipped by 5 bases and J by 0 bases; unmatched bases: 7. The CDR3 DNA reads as TGTGCCAGCAGCCAAGGACAGGGGTCGATGAACACTGAAGCTTTCTTT. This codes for CASSQGQGSMNTEAFF.

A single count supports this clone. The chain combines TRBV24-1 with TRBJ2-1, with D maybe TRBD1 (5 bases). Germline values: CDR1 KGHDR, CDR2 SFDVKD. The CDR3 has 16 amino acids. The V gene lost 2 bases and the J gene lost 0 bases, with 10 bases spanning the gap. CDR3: CATSDSQARSYNEQFF. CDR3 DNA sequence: TGTGCCACCAGTGATTCACAGGCCCGCTCCTACAATGAGCAGTTCTTC.

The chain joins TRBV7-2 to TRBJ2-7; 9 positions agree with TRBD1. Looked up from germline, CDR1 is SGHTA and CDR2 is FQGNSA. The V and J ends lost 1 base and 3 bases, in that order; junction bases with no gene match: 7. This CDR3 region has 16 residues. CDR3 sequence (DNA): TGTGCCAGCAGCTTAGTCATGACAGGGGGAGTCTACGAGCAGTACTTC. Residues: CASSLVMTGGVYEQYF.

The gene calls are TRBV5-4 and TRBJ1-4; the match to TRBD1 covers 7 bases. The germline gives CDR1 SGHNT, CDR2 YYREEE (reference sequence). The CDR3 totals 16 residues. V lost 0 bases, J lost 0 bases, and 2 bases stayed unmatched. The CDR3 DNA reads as TGTGCCAGCAGCTTGGGCAGGGGGTCAACTAATGAAAAACTGTTTTTT. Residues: CASSLGRGSTNEKLFF.

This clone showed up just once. The CDR3 bases are TGTGCCAGCCCCGGGACAGGGGGTTTGAATGAAGCTTTCTTT. Translated: CASPGTGGLNEAFF. This chain links TRBV28 with TRBJ1-1, with 11 bases aligning to TRBD1. Germline lookup yields CDR1 MDHEN and CDR2 SYDVKM. V shed 8 bases, J shed 7 bases, and the junction held 9 bases outside the gene matches. The CDR3 length is 14 residues. Using reference TRBV28 and TRBJ1-1 for the parts outside the CDR3, the full variable domain is DVKVTQSSRYLVKRTGEKVFLECVQDMDHENMFWYRQDPGLGLRLIYFSYDVKMKEKGDIPEGYSVSREKKERFSLILESASTNQTSMYLCASPGTGGLNEAFFGQGTRLTVV.

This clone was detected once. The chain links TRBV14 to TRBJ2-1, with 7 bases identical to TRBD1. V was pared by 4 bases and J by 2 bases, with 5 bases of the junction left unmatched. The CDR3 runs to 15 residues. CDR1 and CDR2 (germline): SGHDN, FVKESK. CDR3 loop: CASSPTGAPYNEQFF. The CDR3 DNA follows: TGTGCCAGCAGCCCAACAGGGGCCCCCTACAATGAGCAGTTCTTC.